Below, 11 T cell receptor beta chains from the same sample are listed, as sequenced in a study of blood T cells in healthy people across ages. With a J-beta primer mix and a sample-barcoded 5' primer, a second PCR ran 7 to 11 cycles. MiXCR, applied by TCRdb to the 5' RACE reads, yields one record per CDR3 protein. Of roughly 2 million distinct CDR3 sequences in the sample, about 50% are singletons; the top ten hold over 2%. What was sequenced was blood. These receptors all stem from a woman aged 40 to 49 in good health.

This clonotype was seen a few times. One junction end disagrees with the germline gene, perhaps due to a read error. The chain couples TRBV7-9 to TRBJ2-5, with D possibly TRBD2 on 6 matching bases. Germline V CDR1 and CDR2: SEHNR, FQNEAQ (reference sequence). The CDR3 is 17 residues long. In DNA form, the CDR3 reads TGCGCCAGCAGCTTAGGGGTCGAGGAGGGCGTGCAAGAGACCCAGTACTTC. It specifies CASSLGVEEGVQETQYF.

The chain is built from TRBV29-1 and TRBJ1-2; 7 nucleotides match TRBD1. Looked up from germline, CDR1 is SQVTM and CDR2 is ANQGSEA. After removal of 3 bases from V and 6 bases from J, the junction contained 7 bases not matched to a gene. This CDR3 is built from 13 residues. The CDR3 here is CSVERQGLDGYTF. The DNA of the CDR3 is TGCAGCGTTGAGAGACAGGGTTTGGATGGCTACACCTTC.

The rearrangement joins TRBV4-1 to TRBJ2-7; TRBD1 is a possible D gene (5 bases). Trimming stripped 4 bases from V and 7 bases from J, with 20 bases between. The CDR3 is 15 residues long. Germline CDR1 and CDR2: MGHRA and YSYEKL. CDR3 bases: TGCGCCAGCAGCCCCCAGGGATCCCCCGTTGGGGAGCAGTACTTC. As protein: CASSPQGSPVGEQYF.

This clonotype was detected only a few times. At one end, the junction sequence differs from germline, possibly due to a read error. The V and J genes are TRBV20-1 and TRBJ2-5; 9 positions match TRBD2. In germline, CDR1 is DFQATT, CDR2 SNEGSKA (reference sequence). CDR3 length: 14 residues. CDR3 loop: CSTRIGGGGETQYF. In nucleotides, the CDR3 is TGCAGTACTAGAATTGGCGGGGGGGGAGAGACCCAGTACTTC.

This clonotype was seen only a few times. The J gene is TRBJ1-6, the V gene TRBV4-3; a possible D gene is TRBD1 (5 bases). This CDR3 is built from 14 residues. Germline V CDR1 and CDR2: LGHNA, YSLEER. The V end lost 0 bases, the J end lost 9 bases, and 9 bases lay between the germline ends. DNA for the CDR3: TGCGCCAGCAGCCAAGAATCCAGGGTTTCACCCCTCCACTTT. It is translated as CASSQESRVSPLHF.

This clonotype has more than one count but fewer than ten. This rearrangement joins TRBV28 to TRBJ1-5; weak D call: TRBD1 (5 bases). V lost 4 bases, J lost 2 bases, and 9 bases lay in between. The V gene's germline CDR1 is MDHEN and CDR2 SYDVKM. The CDR3 is made up of 14 amino acids. CDR3 sequence reads: CASSYRDGNQPQHF. The CDR3 DNA reads as TGTGCCAGCAGTTACCGGGACGGCAATCAGCCCCAGCATTTT.

This clonotype was seen once. The chain employs TRBV4-3 and TRBJ2-5; a possible D gene is TRBD2 (6 bases). CDR3 length: 14 amino acids. Trimming took 3 bases from V and 3 from J, leaving 11 bases between them. Germline CDR1 LGHNA, CDR2 YSLEER. Here the CDR3 reads CASSQRGWEETQYF. The DNA for the CDR3 is TGCGCCAGCAGCCAGCGGGGCTGGGAAGAGACCCAGTACTTC.

The V call is TRBV24-1, the J call TRBJ1-2; 8 bases are shared with TRBD1. The J segment lost 2 bases and the V segment lost 6 bases, leaving 4 bases of the junction unmatched. The CDR3 consists of 14 residues. Germline V gene lookup returns CDR1 KGHDR and CDR2 SFDVKD. CDR3 sequence reads: CATSSDRANYGYTF. The CDR3 nucleotides read TGTGCCACCAGTTCGGACAGGGCGAACTATGGCTACACCTTC.

The CDR3 nucleotides are TGCAGCGTTGAACACCCTACTAAAACAGATACGCAGTATTTT. It encodes CSVEHPTKTDTQYF. The chain couples TRBV29-1 to TRBJ2-3; D is undetermined. V lost 2 bases, J lost 3 bases, and 12 bases lay in between. The CDR3 consists of 14 residues. Germline V gives CDR1 SQVTM, CDR2 ANQGSEA.

The genes are TRBV29-1 and TRBJ1-2; 10 nucleotides match TRBD1. The trim removed 6 bases at V and 4 bases at J, leaving 2 bases unmatched. CDR1 and CDR2 (germline): SQVTM, ANQGSEA. There are 12 residues in the CDR3. The CDR3 nucleotides are TGCAGCGTAGGACAGGGGGTCTATGGCTACACCTTC. It encodes CSVGQGVYGYTF.

This clonotype came up a few times. This sequence joins TRBV7-2 and TRBJ2-3; 7 nucleotides agree with TRBD2. This CDR3 has 16 amino acids. Germline values: CDR1 SGHTA, CDR2 FQGNSA. With 3 bases clipped from V and 3 bases from J, the junction kept 9 bases outside the gene matches. In DNA, the CDR3 is TGTGCCAGCAGCTTGGGAAGCGGGGCTGGTACAGATACGCAGTATTTT. Translating it yields CASSLGSGAGTDTQYF.